The 29 T cell receptor beta chains in this list originate from one sample, sequenced in a study of early T cells in non-severe SARS-CoV-2 infection. A single record per CDR3 protein comes from TCRdb applying MiXCR to the 5' RACE reads. Of about 100,000 distinct CDR3 sequences in the sample, around 14% were seen once. Sequencing was performed on whole blood. The receptors derive from an adult who was a healthcare worker with PCR-confirmed SARS-CoV-2 infection or an uninfected control (not recorded which).

This clonotype was seen at least ten times. This rearrangement joins TRBV11-2 to TRBJ2-7, with D possibly matching TRBD1 (6 bases). V was cut by 2 bases and J by 2 bases, with 19 bases left in between. In germline, CDR1 is SGHAT, CDR2 FQNNGV. The CDR3 consists of 17 residues. CDR3 coding DNA: TGTGCCAGCAGCTTATGGCCCCCACAGGGTCTCCCCTACGAGCAGTACTTC. Translating gives CASSLWPPQGLPYEQYF. The complete variable domain, with remaining parts taken from reference TRBV11-2 and TRBJ2-7, reads EAGVAQSPRYKIIEKRQSVAFWCNPISGHATLYWYQQILGQGPKLLIQFQNNGVVDDSQLPKDRFSAERLKGVDSTLKIQPAKLEDSAVYLCASSLWPPQGLPYEQYFGPGTRLTVT.

J is TRBJ2-4 and V is TRBV21-1; the D call TRBD1 from the table was never checked on the DNA. TRBV21-1 is assigned pseudogene status. The length of the CDR3 is 18 residues. The CDR3 loop is CASSKAYRGRRGKNIQYF. In DNA form, the CDR3 reads TGTGCCAGCAGCAAAGCCTACAGGGGGCGCCGGGGCAAAAACATTCAGTACTTC.

This clonotype was detected a few times. The chain employs TRBV3-1 and TRBJ2-1, with D maybe TRBD2 (7 bases). Germline CDR1 reads LGHDT; CDR2 reads YNNKEL (reference sequence). V lost 3 bases and J lost 8, with 11 bases in between. The CDR3 sequence is 13 residues long. The CDR3, as DNA: TGTGCCAGCAGCCAGGGGGGGGGCGATGAGCAGTTCTTC. Translated, it gives CASSQGGGDEQFF.

This clonotype appeared a few times. Relative to the germline gene, one junction end is altered; a read error may explain this. The rearrangement uses TRBV7-2 and TRBJ2-7; 13 bases map to TRBD2. The CDR3 totals 16 residues. Germline values: CDR1 SGHTA, CDR2 FQGNSA. CDR3 residues: CASSLAWTSGSSEQYF. CDR3 in DNA: TGTGCCAGCAGCCTAGCGTGGACTAGCGGGAGCAGCGAGCAGTACTTC.

Remarks on this clonotype: A read error may explain this, as a much larger clone is one base away. The rearrangement uses TRBV12-3 or TRBV12-4 and TRBJ2-4, with D maybe TRBD1 (7 bases). Trimming removed 8 bases from V and 0 bases from J, with 20 bases in between. The CDR3 sequence is 17 residues long. In DNA form, the CDR3 reads TGTGCCAGCGGACTACAGGGGACTCAATTAGCCAAAAACATTCAGTACTTC. Its translation: CASGLQGTQLAKNIQYF.

This clonotype was seen a few times. V gene TRBV28 combines with J gene TRBJ1-4; no reliable D call. The CDR3 is made up of 15 amino acids. Trimming stripped 6 bases from V and 5 bases from J, with 16 bases between. Germline V CDR1 and CDR2: MDHEN, SYDVKM. This CDR3 is CASSPYHEPNEKLFF. In DNA form, the CDR3 reads TGTGCCAGCAGCCCATACCATGAACCGAATGAAAAACTGTTTTTT.

The table lists this clonotype with many counts. The J gene is TRBJ2-3, the V gene TRBV10-3; D may be TRBD2 (6 bases). This CDR3 region has 12 residues. Germline V gene lookup returns CDR1 ENHRY and CDR2 SYGVKD. The germline V and J ends were trimmed by 6 bases and 4 bases, with 8 bases remaining between them. The CDR3 sequence is CAISGGPDTQYF. CDR3 DNA sequence: TGTGCCATCAGCGGGGGACCAGATACGCAGTATTTT.

This clonotype was observed a few times. This chain uses TRBV18 with TRBJ2-3; D gene unclear. The CDR3 consists of 16 residues. The V end lost 0 bases, the J end lost 4 bases, and 14 bases lay between the germline ends. Germline V gene data show CDR1 as KGHSH and CDR2 as LQKENI. The DNA of the CDR3 is TGTGCCAGCTCACCACCGGTTTTCCAGCCGGCAGATACGCAGTATTTT. Translated: CASSPPVFQPADTQYF. The whole variable domain, filled in from reference TRBV18 and TRBJ2-3, reads NAGVMQNPRHLVRRRGQEARLRCSPMKGHSHVYWYRQLPEEGLKFMVYLQKENIIDESGMPKERFSAEFPKEGPSILRIQQVVRGDSAAYFCASSPPVFQPADTQYFGPGTRLTVL.

A few counts support this clonotype. J is TRBJ2-7 and V is TRBV28; 9 positions agree with TRBD2. CDR1 and CDR2 from the germline V gene are MDHEN and SYDVKM. The V segment lost 10 bases and the J segment 4 bases; nucleotides outside the gene matches: 11. The length of the CDR3 is 14 residues. This CDR3 is CATQTLAGPYEQYF. CDR3 sequence (DNA): TGTGCCACCCAGACCCTAGCGGGGCCTTACGAGCAGTACTTC.

This clonotype was seen a handful of times. The V and J genes are TRBV28 and TRBJ2-7; TRBD1 matches 10 bases. The CDR3 consists of 15 residues. CDR1 and CDR2 from the germline V gene are MDHEN and SYDVKM. V shed 7 bases, J shed 2 bases, and the junction held 8 bases outside the gene matches. The DNA of the CDR3 is TGTGCCAGCAACCCAACCGGGACAGGGGCCTACGAGCAGTACTTC. Protein: CASNPTGTGAYEQYF. The variable domain in full, with the rest retrieved from reference TRBV28 and TRBJ2-7, is DVKVTQSSRYLVKRTGEKVFLECVQDMDHENMFWYRQDPGLGLRLIYFSYDVKMKEKGDIPEGYSVSREKKERFSLILESASTNQTSMYLCASNPTGTGAYEQYFGPGTRLTVT.

This CDR3 reads CSASPSGHIDSPLHF. The CDR3 DNA reads TGCAGTGCTTCTCCCTCGGGACACATCGACTCACCCCTCCACTTT. The chain is built from TRBV20-1 and TRBJ1-6; D is possibly TRBD1 (6 bases). This CDR3 region has 15 residues. Germline V gene data show CDR1 as DFQATT and CDR2 as SNEGSKA (reference sequence). V lost 5 bases to trimming and J lost 10 bases, with 21 bases between them.

The rearrangement uses TRBV19 and TRBJ1-5; weak D call: TRBD1 (6 bases). Germline V CDR1 and CDR2: LNHDA, SQIVND (reference sequence). V lost 2 bases, J lost 2 bases, and 19 bases lay in between. This CDR3 region has 18 residues. The CDR3 DNA reads as TGTGCCAGTAGTATATTCCCCCCCCGACAGGATGGCAATCAGCCCCAGCATTTT. It specifies CASSIFPPRQDGNQPQHF.

Regarding this clonotype: Mismatch with germline at one junction end may stem from a read error. CDR3 sequence reads: CAGSFIYEQYF. The CDR3 region has the DNA TGTGCCGGCAGTTTTATCTACGAGCAGTACTTC. V is TRBV28 and J is TRBJ2-7; the D is unclear. Germline V gene lookup returns CDR1 MDHEN and CDR2 SYDVKM. This CDR3 spans 11 amino acids.

The J gene is TRBJ1-1, the V gene TRBV18; TRBD1 might be the D (6 bases). CDR3 length: 21 amino acids. V was cut by 3 bases and J by 0 bases, with 29 bases left in between. CDR1 and CDR2 (germline): KGHSH, LQKENI. The chain's CDR3 is CASSPGLGPRGTPTLNTEAFF. CDR3 nucleotides: TGTGCCAGCTCACCGGGATTGGGGCCTAGAGGGACACCGACTCTGAACACTGAAGCTTTCTTT.

The table lists this clonotype with a few counts. The gene calls are TRBV9 and TRBJ2-2; TRBD1 is a possible D gene (6 bases). V lost 1 base and J 6 bases, leaving 13 bases between the germline ends. Per germline, CDR1 SGDLS and CDR2 YYNGEE. The CDR3 extends over 15 amino acids. The CDR3 here is CASSVYGGAAGELFF. DNA for the CDR3: TGTGCCAGCAGCGTATATGGGGGCGCGGCCGGGGAGCTGTTTTTT.

This clonotype was counted many times. The rearrangement links TRBV10-3 to TRBJ2-3, with D uncertain. The V end was cut by 4 bases, the J end by 0 bases, with 11 bases between. CDR1 and CDR2 from the germline V gene are ENHRY and SYGVKD. CDR3 length: 15 residues. CDR3 residues: CAISAGTYSTDTQYF. Written as DNA, the CDR3 is TGTGCCATCAGTGCGGGCACCTATAGCACAGATACGCAGTATTTT.

This clonotype has only a few counts. The V call is TRBV5-6, the J call TRBJ2-3; D call uncertain. Trimming took off 5 bases at V and 4 bases at J, with 17 bases between the two ends. The germline V gene has CDR1 SGHDT and CDR2 YYEEEE. CDR3 length: 15 residues. CDR3 DNA sequence: TGTGCCAGCAGTATATATGGTCGAAATCCAGATACGCAGTATTTT. The encoded protein is CASSIYGRNPDTQYF. Complete variable domain (other parts from reference TRBV5-6 and TRBJ2-3): DAGVTQSPTHLIKTRGQQVTLRCSPKSGHDTVSWYQQALGQGPQFIFQYYEEEERQRGNFPDRFSGHQFPNYSSELNVNALLLGDSALYLCASSIYGRNPDTQYFGPGTRLTVL.

This clonotype was recorded many times. This sequence joins TRBV2 and TRBJ2-2; 9 bases match TRBD1. This CDR3 has 13 residues. Trimming cost V 6 bases and J 6 bases; bases outside gene matches: 2. The germline gives CDR1 SNHLY, CDR2 FYNNEI. CDR3 sequence (DNA): TGTGCCAGCAGGACAGGGGGGGCCGGGGAGCTGTTTTTT. Translating it yields CASRTGGAGELFF.

V gene TRBV3-1 combines with J gene TRBJ2-7; tentatively, D is TRBD2 (6 bases). V lost 1 base and J 9 bases, leaving 16 bases between the germline ends. Germline assignment: CDR1 LGHDT and CDR2 YNNKEL (reference sequence). The CDR3 is 14 amino acids. For the CDR3, the DNA is TGTGCCAGCAGCCAAGGCCCCCGGGGGTCTATGCAGTACTTC. This codes for CASSQGPRGSMQYF.

This clonotype has just a few counts. V gene TRBV28 combines with J gene TRBJ2-5; the D call may be TRBD1 or TRBD2 (5 bases each). From germline, CDR1 is MDHEN and CDR2 SYDVKM. The CDR3 is made up of 16 amino acids. V was cut by 2 bases and J by 7 bases, with 20 bases left in between. The CDR3 bases are TGTGCCAGCAGTTTACTCGGTAGCGAGATGGGGCGGACCCAGTACTTC. Translated: CASSLLGSEMGRTQYF.

This clonotype showed up many times. The chain uses TRBV29-1 and TRBJ2-1; TRBD1 aligns across 10 bases. J lost 6 bases, V lost 6 bases, and 8 bases had no gene match. CDR3 length: 14 residues. Germline lookup yields CDR1 SQVTM and CDR2 ANQGSEA. The CDR3 region has the DNA TGCAGCGTCCGCAGACAGGGGGCGATCAATGAGCAGTTCTTC. Encoded protein: CSVRRQGAINEQFF.

In its sample, this clonotype was seen many times. The rearrangement uses TRBV29-1 and TRBJ1-6, with unresolved D. The germline V gene has CDR1 SQVTM and CDR2 ANQGSEA. V dropped 7 bases and J dropped 8 bases, with 3 bases sitting between them. The CDR3 runs to 9 residues. CDR3 region: CSADSPLHF. The CDR3 DNA follows: TGCAGCGCTGATTCACCCCTCCACTTT.

This clonotype was found many times. This rearrangement joins TRBV10-2 to TRBJ1-5, with D maybe TRBD1 (6 bases). The CDR3 contains 13 residues. Trimming left V 3 bases short and J 10 bases short, with 13 bases between. Germline V CDR1 and CDR2: WSHSY, SAAADI. In DNA form, the CDR3 reads TGCGCCAGCAGTGAACAGGGAGGAGACCCCCAGCATTTT. Amino acids: CASSEQGGDPQHF.

The chain carries TRBV29-1 and TRBJ2-2; D could derive from TRBD1 or TRBD2 (6 bases each). Germline CDR1 reads SQVTM; CDR2 reads ANQGSEA. The ends were cut back, 4 bases at V and 2 bases at J, with 14 bases in the middle. The CDR3 has 15 amino acids. CDR3 sequence reads: CSVVVWGANTGELFF. CDR3 DNA sequence: TGCAGCGTTGTTGTGTGGGGGGCTAACACCGGGGAGCTGTTTTTT.

This clonotype was picked up a small number of times. The J gene is TRBJ2-1, the V gene TRBV9; TRBD2 is a possible D gene (6 bases). The CDR3 loop spans 12 amino acids. Germline lookup yields CDR1 SGDLS and CDR2 YYNGEE. V gave up 2 bases and J gave up 13 bases, with 13 bases separating them. CDR3 sequence (DNA): TGTGCCAGCAGCGTTCCCCGCGGGGATCAGTTCTTC. This codes for CASSVPRGDQFF. The whole variable domain, filled in from reference TRBV9 and TRBJ2-1, reads DSGVTQTPKHLITATGQRVTLRCSPRSGDLSVYWYQQSLDQGLQFLIQYYNGEERAKGNILERFSAQQFPDLHSELNLSSLELGDSALYFCASSVPRGDQFFGPGTRLTVL.

A few counts support this clonotype. The chain uses TRBV28 and TRBJ1-2; maybe TRBD1 (6 bases). The germline V gene encodes CDR1 MDHEN and CDR2 SYDVKM. The CDR3 spans 13 residues. V gave up 7 bases and J gave up 8 bases, with 17 bases separating them. The CDR3 nucleotides read TGTGCCAGCACTTCCCACAGGGCACGGGGCTACACCTTC. This translates into CASTSHRARGYTF.

This clonotype has a count of ten or more. In nucleotides, the CDR3 is TGCGCCAGCAGCCAAGATCTTCGGGGTTCCTACGAGCAGTACTTC. This encodes CASSQDLRGSYEQYF. This chain uses TRBV4-3 with TRBJ2-7; D might be TRBD2 (5 bases). V lost 0 bases and J 1 base, leaving 10 bases between the germline ends. Germline V lookup: CDR1 LGHNA, CDR2 YSLEER. The CDR3 has 15 amino acids.

The chain carries TRBV5-1 and TRBJ2-7, with D uncertain. Deletions cut 1 base from V and 0 bases from J, with 11 bases between. Germline loops: CDR1 SGHRS, CDR2 YFSETQ. This CDR3 contains 15 residues. The CDR3 region is CASSLLGQSSYEQYF. Here the CDR3 DNA reads TGCGCCAGCAGCTTGCTCGGCCAGAGCTCCTACGAGCAGTACTTC.

Concerning this clonotype itself: Its ends do not fully match the called genes, so a read error is possible. The rearrangement joins TRBV4-3 to TRBJ1-5; D call uncertain. Germline loops: CDR1 LGHNA, CDR2 YSLEER. This CDR3 has 13 amino acids. CDR3 amino acids: CASSQDMDQPQHF. CDR3 in DNA: TGCGCCAGCAGTCAAGACATGGACCAGCCCCAGCATTTT.